The clone carrying this TCR beta chain has a single count. Its antigen is still unknown. The PCR contained 60 Vbeta and 13 Jbeta primers. Only in-frame clones appear in the TCRdb table, and some are missing; sequencing was by immunoSEQ multiplex PCR. The sample carries 78,000 or so clones, less than 85% recorded once. Trimming took off 5 bases at V and 2 bases at J, with 8 bases between the two ends. Germline-derived CDR1 and CDR2 are SGHNT and YENEEA. The CDR3 length is 13 residues. Donors showed nominal health when sampled, although they likely had unrecorded immune exposures. These data come from a study of cytomegalovirus exposure and HLA in healthy donors. About the study: Ancestry clustering placed 70% to 85% of several hundred genotyped donors in the Caucasian-associated cluster.

Findings and limits, study-wide: The dataset shows that most TCR sequences were rare, while some public TCRs occurred in many donors. V segments that were indistinguishable, TRBV6-2 and TRBV6-3 among them, were omitted from analysis.

This receptor was identified in a woman between 45 and 65 years old in good health and CMV-seronegative. The specimen was PBMCs. The chain employs TRBV11-3 and TRBJ2-3; D is perhaps TRBD1 (6 bases). CDR3 in DNA: TGTGCCAGCAGCCCAGGGGTCACAGATACGCAGTATTTT. Translating it yields CASSPGVTDTQYF.